This TCR beta chain was profiled in a study of PD-1 blockade in classical Hodgkin lymphoma. Study background: Intravenous infusions of nivolumab 3 mg/kg reached patients every 2 weeks. Study-level findings and limits: Relative to healthy donors, newly diagnosed patients reportedly had lower baseline TCR diversity, which was reported as lower still in relapsed/refractory patients.

Every patient experienced relapse after autologous stem cell transplantation, and brentuximab vedotin exposure varied. The protocol was immunoSEQ multiplex PCR, while the TCRdb copy is restricted to in-frame clones and leaves out a portion. Seen here are roughly 40,000 clones, around 87% observed once, and the top ten hold roughly 9%. This CDR3 has 13 amino acids. Germline CDR1 SGHAT, CDR2 FQNNGV. The germline V and J ends were trimmed by 5 bases and 9 bases, with 16 bases remaining between them. In regard to this clone: Its antigen remains unknown.

The sequence was obtained from a human donor with classical Hodgkin lymphoma. V gene TRBV11-2 combines with J gene TRBJ1-2, with D perhaps matching TRBD1 (6 bases). The sample here was peripheral blood mononuclear cells (PBMCs), taken at baseline. The CDR3 DNA is TGTGCCAGCAGCGGGTCAGGGGTCGTGAGCTACACCTTC. As protein: CASSGSGVVSYTF.